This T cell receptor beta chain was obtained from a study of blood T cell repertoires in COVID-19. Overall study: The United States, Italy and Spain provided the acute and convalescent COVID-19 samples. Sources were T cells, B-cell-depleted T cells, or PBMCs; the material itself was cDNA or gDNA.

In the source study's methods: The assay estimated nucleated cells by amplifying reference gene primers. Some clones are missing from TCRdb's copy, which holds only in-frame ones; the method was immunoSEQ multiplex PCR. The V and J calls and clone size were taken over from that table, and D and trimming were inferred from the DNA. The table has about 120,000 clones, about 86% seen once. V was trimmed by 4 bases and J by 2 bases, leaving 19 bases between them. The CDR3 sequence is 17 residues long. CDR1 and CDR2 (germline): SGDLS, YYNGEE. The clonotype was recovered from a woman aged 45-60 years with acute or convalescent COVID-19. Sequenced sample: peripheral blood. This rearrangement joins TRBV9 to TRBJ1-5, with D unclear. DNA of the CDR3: TGTGCCAGCAGCCAACAAGCTGGGCCCACGGGCAATCAGCCCCAGCATTTT. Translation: CASSQQAGPTGNQPQHF.